This note documents a single T cell receptor (beta chain) sequence. The data are from a study of blood T cell repertoires in COVID-19. Across the study: Acute and convalescent COVID-19 samples came from the United States, Italy and Spain.

The CDR3 covers 12 residues. Trimming removed 3 bases from V and 3 bases from J, with 9 bases in between. CDR1 and CDR2 (germline): GTSNPN, SVGIG (reference sequence). The table came from immunoSEQ multiplex PCR; TCRdb's copy has only in-frame clones and leaves some out. The data hold tens of thousands of clones, with 65% to 85% observed a single time. The genes are TRBV30 and TRBJ2-7, with D possibly being TRBD2 (6 bases). The sequence derives from a woman of 80 years or more with acute or convalescent COVID-19. Sequences were obtained from peripheral blood. The CDR3 sequence is CAWSRGNYEQYF. The CDR3 bases are TGTGCCTGGAGCCGCGGGAACTACGAGCAGTACTTC.